The 25 T cell receptor beta chains below were found in one sample sequenced in a study of blood T cells in healthy people across ages. Primed by a sample-barcoded 5' primer and a J-beta primer mix, a second PCR proceeded for roughly 6 to 12 cycles. MiXCR, applied by TCRdb to the 5' RACE reads, yields one record per CDR3 protein. The sample shows fewer than 800,000 distinct CDR3 sequences, more than 20% of them seen only once. A further study also used this sample, focusing on T cells of mothers and their children.

The specimen sequenced was blood. These receptors all stem from a boy under 18 in good health.

A remark on this clonotype: One end of the junction is discordant with germline, which a read error may explain. The V gene is TRBV3-1, the J gene TRBJ2-2; D not resolved. There are 12 residues in the CDR3. The germline CDR1 and CDR2 sequences are LGHDT and YNNKEL (reference sequence). The CDR3 loop reads CASSEETGELFF. The DNA of the CDR3 is TGTGCCAGCAGCGAAGAAACCGGGGAGCTGTTTTTT.

This sequence joins TRBV4-1 and TRBJ2-1; perhaps TRBD2 as D (5 bases). Germline loops: CDR1 MGHRA, CDR2 YSYEKL. With 0 bases removed from V and 7 bases from J, the gap between germline ends came to 10 bases. This CDR3 is 14 amino acids long. The CDR3: CASSQDLAQNEQFF. The CDR3 coding sequence is TGCGCCAGCAGCCAAGATCTAGCTCAAAATGAGCAGTTCTTC.

J is TRBJ2-3 and V is TRBV11-2; D is possibly TRBD2 (6 bases). The CDR3 spans 16 residues. Germline loops: CDR1 SGHAT, CDR2 FQNNGV. Trimming cost V 4 bases and J 0 bases, with 14 bases left between them. The chain's CDR3 is CASSWTARGSTDTQYF. CDR3 in DNA: TGTGCCAGCAGCTGGACTGCGCGGGGTAGCACAGATACGCAGTATTTT.

J is TRBJ1-1 and V is TRBV28; TRBD1 is a possible D gene (5 bases). V was clipped by 1 base and J by 1 base, with 16 bases between them. Germline loops: CDR1 MDHEN, CDR2 SYDVKM. This CDR3 has 17 amino acids. Written as DNA, the CDR3 is TGTGCCAGCAGTTTATCGATTGCCAGTACAGGGAACACTGAAGCTTTCTTT. It yields the protein CASSLSIASTGNTEAFF.

This clonotype was counted between two and nine times. The J gene is TRBJ2-5, the V gene TRBV7-9, with 11 bases identical to TRBD2. The germline V gene encodes CDR1 SEHNR and CDR2 FQNEAQ (reference sequence). Trimming removed 1 base from V and 1 base from J; junction bases left unmatched: 5. The CDR3 contains 17 residues. Here the CDR3 reads CASSLGLAGTLQETQYF. DNA of the CDR3: TGTGCCAGCAGCTTAGGACTAGCGGGGACCCTCCAAGAGACCCAGTACTTC.

This sequence joins TRBV12-3 or TRBV12-4 and TRBJ2-3; TRBD2 might be the D (5 bases). The V end was cut by 2 bases, the J end by 5 bases, with 8 bases between. The CDR3 covers 13 residues. The CDR3 DNA reads TGTGCCAGCAGTTTAACAGCGGAAGATACGCAGTATTTT. Amino acid sequence: CASSLTAEDTQYF.

Ten or more counts support this clonotype. The chain couples TRBV27 to TRBJ2-2; D unclear. Per germline, CDR1 MNHEY and CDR2 SMNVEV (reference sequence). The V end lost 5 bases, the J end lost 5 bases, and 3 bases lay between the germline ends. The CDR3 spans 11 residues. Here the CDR3 DNA reads TGTGCCAGCAGTAGGACCGGGGAGCTGTTTTTT. This translates into CASSRTGELFF.

This clonotype appeared a single time. This chain links TRBV5-1 with TRBJ1-2; D gene uncertain. This CDR3 region has 14 residues. Per the germline V gene, CDR1 is SGHRS and CDR2 is YFSETQ. Trimming stripped 0 bases from V and 8 bases from J, with 14 bases between. CDR3 loop: CASSLDSLSWGYTF. The CDR3 DNA sequence: TGCGCCAGCAGCTTGGACAGTCTTTCTTGGGGCTACACCTTC.

This clonotype has a handful of counts. The chain couples TRBV11-2 to TRBJ2-2; 9 nucleotides agree with TRBD1. The trim removed 4 bases at V and 4 bases at J, leaving 1 base unmatched. The CDR3 extends over 14 amino acids. Germline V gene lookup returns CDR1 SGHAT and CDR2 FQNNGV. The CDR3 here is CASSWTGATGELFF. DNA of the CDR3: TGTGCCAGCAGCTGGACAGGGGCCACCGGGGAGCTGTTTTTT.

The J gene is TRBJ2-7, the V gene TRBV28, with D possibly being TRBD1 (6 bases). Trimming removed 6 bases at V and 0 bases at J, with 18 bases between. Germline CDR1 and CDR2: MDHEN and SYDVKM. The CDR3 extends over 16 amino acids. CDR3 coding DNA: TGTGCCAGCAGCCCCGGACAGTCAGATAGCTCCTACGAGCAGTACTTC. It is translated as CASSPGQSDSSYEQYF.

The gene calls are TRBV12-3 or TRBV12-4 and TRBJ1-2; 7 bases agree with TRBD1. This CDR3 region has 15 residues. V shed 5 bases, J shed 2 bases, and the junction held 8 bases outside the gene matches. CDR3 amino acids: CASSPLGQPNYGYTF. CDR3 bases: TGTGCCAGCAGTCCCCTGGGACAGCCGAACTATGGCTACACCTTC.

This clonotype was detected only a few times. This chain links TRBV29-1 with TRBJ2-3, with a weak D call TRBD1 (6 bases). CDR1 and CDR2 from the germline V gene are SQVTM and ANQGSEA. The length of the CDR3 is 11 residues. CDR3: CTTLQGDTQYF. As DNA, the CDR3 is TGCACCACGCTCCAGGGGGATACGCAGTATTTT.

The chain employs TRBV30 and TRBJ2-2, with D unresolved. Germline CDR1 GTSNPN, CDR2 SVGIG (reference sequence). The CDR3 sequence is 14 residues long. Trimming shortened V by 1 base and J by 6 bases, and 12 bases separated the two germline ends. The CDR3 spells CAWSGGKAAGELFF. Written as DNA, the CDR3 is TGTGCCTGGAGTGGTGGGAAGGCGGCCGGGGAGCTGTTTTTT.

In this sample, this clonotype turned up a few times. The gene calls are TRBV11-2 and TRBJ1-3; D is unclear. Looked up from germline, CDR1 is SGHAT and CDR2 is FQNNGV. V lost 11 bases and J lost 3, with 14 bases in between. This CDR3 region has 13 residues. CDR3 in DNA: TGTGCCGGTCCTTTAGAGAATGGAAACACCATATATTTT. Amino acids: CAGPLENGNTIYF.

The chain combines TRBV12-3 or TRBV12-4 with TRBJ2-5; D possibly corresponds to TRBD1 (5 bases). V shed 4 bases and J shed 5 bases, with 11 bases lying between them. The CDR3 loop spans 13 amino acids. The CDR3: CASSSRVAETQYF. DNA for the CDR3: TGTGCCAGCAGTTCCAGGGTCGCGGAGACCCAGTACTTC.

For this clonotype: One junction end disagrees with the germline gene, perhaps due to a read error. This chain links TRBV11-2 with TRBJ2-5, with unresolved D. This CDR3 is built from 12 residues. Germline V gives CDR1 SGHAT, CDR2 FQNNGV. CDR3 residues: CAGSSGLETQYF. The CDR3 coding sequence is TGTGCCGGCAGCTCTGGGCTCGAGACCCAGTACTTC.

The DNA for the CDR3 is TGCAGCGTTTTCTCCAAAGGCTACGAGCAGTACTTC. Translated, it gives CSVFSKGYEQYF. The rearrangement links TRBV29-1 to TRBJ2-7; D is uncertain. The V and J ends lost 5 bases and 3 bases respectively, with 11 bases between them. CDR1 and CDR2 (germline): SQVTM, ANQGSEA. The CDR3 extends over 12 amino acids.

Remarks on this clonotype: Sequence at one end of the junction differs from germline and may be a read error. This chain links TRBV9 with TRBJ1-3; no firm D call. The CDR3 consists of 16 residues. Germline CDR1 is SGDLS and CDR2 is YYNGEE. The CDR3 spells CASSVDGTYSGNTIYF. The CDR3 DNA follows: TGTGCCAGCAGTGTAGATGGAACCTACTCTGGAAACACCATATATTTT.

In DNA form, the CDR3 reads TGCGCCAGCAGCCAAGTGGTAGCGGGGGGTCACCAAGAGACCCAGTACTTC. This codes for CASSQVVAGGHQETQYF. The chain links TRBV4-1 to TRBJ2-5; 10 bases are shared with TRBD2. CDR1 and CDR2 (germline): MGHRA, YSYEKL. V gave up 1 base and J gave up 0 bases; unmatched junction bases: 5. The CDR3 has 17 amino acids.

This clonotype was counted between two and nine times. This chain links TRBV12-3 or TRBV12-4 with TRBJ2-7; 9 nucleotides align to TRBD2. The junction had 6 bases not matched to a gene; V was cut back by 3 bases and J by 6 bases. The CDR3 runs to 14 residues. CDR3 coding DNA: TGTGCCAGCAGTTTCTCGCGGGAGGGCTCCGAGCAGTACTTC. This codes for CASSFSREGSEQYF.

This clonotype was counted only a few times. The chain links TRBV7-8 to TRBJ1-4, with TRBD1 matching 8 bases. The trim removed 5 bases at V and 0 bases at J, leaving 2 bases unmatched. The CDR3 length is 15 residues. CDR1 and CDR2 from the germline V gene are SGHVS and FQNEAQ. The CDR3 DNA sequence: TGTGCCAGCAGCCGGGGACAGGCAACTAATGAAAAACTGTTTTTT. This sequence encodes CASSRGQATNEKLFF.

This clonotype occurred a few times. The CDR3 DNA reads as TGTGCCAGCAGTCCCCAGGGGGTACAAGAGACCCAGTACTTC. Protein product: CASSPQGVQETQYF. This chain connects TRBV7-6 to TRBJ2-5; 7 bases fit TRBD1. Germline V gene data show CDR1 as SGHVS and CDR2 as FNYEAQ. Trimming removed 6 bases from V and 2 bases from J; junction bases left unmatched: 6. The CDR3 is 14 amino acids.

This clonotype was recorded a few times. This sequence joins TRBV10-3 and TRBJ1-5; D remains ambiguous. The CDR3 extends over 12 amino acids. V was trimmed by 0 bases and J by 5 bases, leaving 2 bases between them. Germline V gene lookup returns CDR1 ENHRY and CDR2 SYGVKD. The CDR3 sequence: CAISESDQPQHF. The CDR3 coding sequence is TGTGCCATCAGTGAGTCAGATCAGCCCCAGCATTTT.

With regard to this clonotype: Germline is not matched at one junction end, which may reflect a read error. The J gene is TRBJ2-1, the V gene TRBV27; 8 bases map to TRBD2. Germline-derived CDR1 and CDR2 are MNHEY and SMNVEV (reference sequence). The length of the CDR3 is 17 residues. The CDR3 loop is CASSSPMVAGLYNERFF. CDR3 bases: TGTGCCAGCAGTTCCCCTATGGTAGCGGGGCTTTACAATGAGCGGTTCTTC.

This clonotype was recorded a few times. The chain employs TRBV20-1 and TRBJ1-2; the D is unclear. Germline V gives CDR1 DFQATT, CDR2 SNEGSKA (reference sequence). The CDR3 contains 12 residues. V was cut by 3 bases and J by 0 bases, with 5 bases left in between. The CDR3 DNA sequence: TGCAGTGCTAGGGGTCCTAACTATGGCTACACCTTC. Translated, it gives CSARGPNYGYTF.